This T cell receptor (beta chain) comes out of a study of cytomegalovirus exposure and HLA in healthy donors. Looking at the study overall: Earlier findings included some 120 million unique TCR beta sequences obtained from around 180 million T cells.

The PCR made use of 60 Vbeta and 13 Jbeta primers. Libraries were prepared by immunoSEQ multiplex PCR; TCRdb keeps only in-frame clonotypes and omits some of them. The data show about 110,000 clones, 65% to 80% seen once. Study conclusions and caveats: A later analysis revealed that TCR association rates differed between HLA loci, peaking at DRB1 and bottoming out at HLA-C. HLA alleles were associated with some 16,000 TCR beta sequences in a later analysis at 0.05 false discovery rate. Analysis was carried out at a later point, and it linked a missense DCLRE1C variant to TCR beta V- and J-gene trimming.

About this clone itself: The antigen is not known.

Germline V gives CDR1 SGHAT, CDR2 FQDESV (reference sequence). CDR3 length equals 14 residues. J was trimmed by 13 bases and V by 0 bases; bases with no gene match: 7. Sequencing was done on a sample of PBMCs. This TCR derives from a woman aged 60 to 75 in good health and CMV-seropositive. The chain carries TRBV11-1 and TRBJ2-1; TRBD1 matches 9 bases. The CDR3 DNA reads TGTGCCAGCAGCTTAGCGGGACAGGGTTATAATCAGTTCTTC. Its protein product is CASSLAGQGYNQFF.